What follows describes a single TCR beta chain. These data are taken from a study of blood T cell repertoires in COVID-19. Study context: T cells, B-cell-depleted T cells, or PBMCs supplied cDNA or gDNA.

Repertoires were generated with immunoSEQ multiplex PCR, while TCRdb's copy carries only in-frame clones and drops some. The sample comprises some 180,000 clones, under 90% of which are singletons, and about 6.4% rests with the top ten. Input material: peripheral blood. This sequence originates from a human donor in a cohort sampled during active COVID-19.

CDR3 residues: CASSELAGGTDTQYF. In DNA form, the CDR3 reads TGCGCCAGCAGCGAACTAGCGGGGGGAACAGATACGCAGTATTTT. The chain uses TRBV5-1 and TRBJ2-3; 12 bases fit TRBD2. Germline assignment: CDR1 SGHRS and CDR2 YFSETQ. With 4 bases clipped from V and 3 bases from J, the junction kept 3 bases outside the gene matches. The CDR3 is made up of 15 amino acids.